The rows below give T cell receptor beta chains drawn from one sample of a study of T cells after yellow fever vaccination. TCRdb called the 5' RACE reads again in MiXCR, with one record for every CDR3 protein. This table has roughly 250,000 distinct CDR3 sequences, over 10% appearing once. The sample in question was CD4+ T cells sorted from PBMCs, obtained 45 days after the yellow fever booster vaccination. Receptors originate from a man aged 25 to 45 who received the YFV17D yellow fever vaccine. Both conserved end residues are part of each CDR3.

j_call v_call cdr3_aa
TRBJ2-5 TRBV5-1 CASSQGEAETQYF
TRBJ1-2 TRBV5-1 CASSSETGSGYTF
TRBJ2-2 TRBV19 CASSILGNTGELFF
TRBJ2-1 TRBV20-1 CSAARTSREQFF
TRBJ2-1 TRBV20-1 CSARSPGMTLGEFF
TRBJ1-5 TRBV29-1 CSVGGAGVNQPQHF
TRBJ2-7 TRBV5-5 CASSFQGWGSYEQYF
TRBJ2-5 TRBV15 CATSRAQETQYF
TRBJ2-3 TRBV7-9 CASSLGSGFTDTQYF
TRBJ2-1 TRBV7-2 CASSFSSYNEQFF
TRBJ2-2 TRBV5-1 CASSLGGTDPGELFF
TRBJ2-7 TRBV7-6 CASSPQGPYEQYF
TRBJ2-1 TRBV15 CATSGLAGVRGEQFF
TRBJ2-1 TRBV27 CASSLRLAGNNEQFF
TRBJ2-7 TRBV7-2 CASSLELAASSYEQYF
TRBJ2-5 TRBV12-3/TRBV12-4 CASSLGGRARETQYF
TRBJ2-7 TRBV7-2 CASSLSAGGPYEQYF
TRBJ2-2 TRBV30 CAWKAGTSGRVPGELFF
TRBJ2-7 TRBV6-5 CASDNYEQYF
TRBJ2-1 TRBV6-2/TRBV6-3 CASSYPIAGAVGEQFF
TRBJ1-1 TRBV18 CASSPKTTGLGTEAFF
TRBJ2-1 TRBV7-7 CDSRPSGDCEQFF
TRBJ2-5 TRBV20-1 CSAPRGGGQKTQYF
TRBJ2-7 TRBV28 CASSLETSGNYEQYF
TRBJ2-5 TRBV20-1 CSARGVPYRGETQYF
TRBJ1-5 TRBV24-1 CATSVGWKEPQHF
TRBJ2-1 TRBV28 CASSSPTVYNEQFF
TRBJ1-5 TRBV12-3/TRBV12-4 CASSLWRGAVDQPQHF
TRBJ2-7 TRBV20-1 CSGRPGTNTDEQYF
TRBJ2-3 TRBV21-1 CASSKGVSTDTQYF
TRBJ1-1 TRBV7-3 CASSLAGGTTEAFF
TRBJ2-1 TRBV28 CASTTLGTSGFNEQFF
TRBJ2-7 TRBV20-1 CSATAAGDLGEQYF
TRBJ2-2 TRBV5-1 CASSSLNGELFF
TRBJ2-7 TRBV7-9 CASSLYQGYEQYF
TRBJ2-1 TRBV7-2 CASSLNSVVQFF
TRBJ1-2 TRBV5-1 CASSLEGAGNYGYTF